These T cell receptor beta chains were read from a single sample in a study of read filtering for tumor transcriptome and immune sequencing. One entry per CDR3 protein, called by TCRdb with MiXCR from the reads. The sample holds 100,000 to 150,000 distinct CDR3 sequences, 13% seen once. The sample taken for sequencing was a population of CD138-negative cells sorted from bone marrow. These receptors were collected from a donor at least 40 years old with multiple myeloma. Each CDR3 is given with its conserved first and last residue. D genes are given only for firm matches. Size tells how often a clone was seen (once, few, many) or the class of an expanded clone, and some rows leave it out.

v_call,j_call,d_call,clone_size,cdr3_nt,cdr3_aa
TRBV7-9,TRBJ2-4,TRBD1,-,TGTGCCAGCAGCTTAGGGGACAGGGCAAACGAGGCCAAAAACATTCAGTACTTC,CASSLGDRANEAKNIQYF
TRBV20-1,TRBJ1-6,TRBD1,many,TGCAGTGCCAGAACAGGGGGCAGGAATTCACCCCTCCACTTT,CSARTGGRNSPLHF
TRBV10-3,TRBJ2-7,-,many,TGTGCCATCAGTGATCCCACTACCTACGAGCAGTACTTC,CAISDPTTYEQYF
TRBV19,TRBJ2-2,-,few,TGTGCCAGTAGTATAGACAGGGTGCGGTCCGGGGAGCTGTTTTTT,CASSIDRVRSGELFF
TRBV5-1,TRBJ2-1,TRBD2,many,TGCGCCAGCAAACCACTAGCGGGAACTATATACAATGAGCAGTTCTTC,CASKPLAGTIYNEQFF
TRBV10-2,TRBJ1-6,-,once,TGCGCCAGCAGGCGGACAATCGATGATTCACCCCTCCACTTT,CASRRTIDDSPLHF
TRBV2,TRBJ1-1,TRBD1,many,TGTGCCAGCAGGACCGACAGGGCCTCTGAAGCTTTCTTT,CASRTDRASEAFF
TRBV29-1,TRBJ1-6,TRBD1,many,TGCAGCGTTCGGACAGGGGGGAATTCACCCCTCCACTTT,CSVRTGGNSPLHF
TRBV5-1,TRBJ2-2,TRBD2,-,TGCGCCAGCGGGACGGGAGGAAGCACCGGGGAGCTGTTTTTT,CASGTGGSTGELFF
TRBV5-1,TRBJ1-2,-,few,TGCGCCAGCAGCCCAAACCCATCGGACAGTCTCGACCATGGCTACACCTTC,CASSPNPSDSLDHGYTF
TRBV20-1,TRBJ2-5,TRBD1,many,TGCAGTGCCAGACGGGACAGGGGGGAAGAGACCCAGTACTTC,CSARRDRGEETQYF
TRBV4-2,TRBJ1-4,-,many,TGTGCCAGCAGCCAAGATCGCCGCGAAAAACTGTTTTTT,CASSQDRREKLFF
TRBV20-1,TRBJ2-7,TRBD2,many,TGCAGTGCTAGACTAGCGGGAGCTGGCGAGCAGTACTTC,CSARLAGAGEQYF
TRBV5-1,TRBJ2-5,-,many,TGTGCCAGCAGCTTAGTCGGTCAAGAGACCCAGTACTTC,CASSLVGQETQYF
TRBV10-3,TRBJ2-2,TRBD1,many,TGTGCCACGAACGGACAGGGGGTAGGCGGGGAGCTGTTTTTT,CATNGQGVGGELFF
TRBV5-1,TRBJ2-7,-,few,TGCGCCAGCAGCTTGGAAGAGACTACAGGCGAGCAGTACTTC,CASSLEETTGEQYF
TRBV12-3/TRBV12-4,TRBJ2-6,-,many,TGTGCCAGCAGTTTACGAGGGCTCCCTGGGGCCAACGTCCTGACTTTC,CASSLRGLPGANVLTF
TRBV30,TRBJ2-5,-,-,TGTGCCTGGAGCTCTCACTCCGGGATCTCCGGGGGAGAGACCCAGTACTTC,CAWSSHSGISGGETQYF
TRBV29-1,TRBJ2-7,TRBD2,many,TGCAGCGGGAAGCGGGAGGGAAGCTATGAGCAGTACTTC,CSGKREGSYEQYF
TRBV29-1,TRBJ2-7,TRBD2,many,TGCAGCGTAGTTAGCGGGAGGGCCTACGAGCAGTACTTC,CSVVSGRAYEQYF
TRBV3-1,TRBJ1-2,-,-,TGTGCCAGCAGCCAAGGCGGGGGTCGTGACTATGGCCACACCTTC,CASSQGGGRDYGHTF
TRBV4-1,TRBJ2-3,-,many,TGCGCCAGCAGTGTTGACAGTTTTAGTACAGATACGCAGTATTTT,CASSVDSFSTDTQYF
TRBV7-2,TRBJ2-1,-,many,TGTGCCAGCAGCTTAGCGCCGGACGAGCAGTTCTTC,CASSLAPDEQFF
TRBV29-1,TRBJ2-1,-,many,TGCAGCGCCGGCGAGAGCTCCTACAATGAGCAGTTCTTC,CSAGESSYNEQFF
TRBV7-8,TRBJ2-6,-,many,TGTGCCAGCAGCTTAGCGGGCGTCTCTGGGGCCAACGTCCTGACTTTC,CASSLAGVSGANVLTF
TRBV5-1,TRBJ1-1,-,few,TGCGCCAGCAGCTTGGAGATCACGACGGGTGAAGCTTTCTTT,CASSLEITTGEAFF
TRBV7-9,TRBJ2-2,-,many,TGTGCCAGCAGCTTAGGAGCTACGGGGCCGAACACCGGGGAGCTGTTTTTT,CASSLGATGPNTGELFF
TRBV6-6,TRBJ1-1,-,-,TGTGCCAGCCGTTATCAGGACATGAACACTGAAGCTCTCTTT,CASRYQDMNTEALF
TRBV19,TRBJ2-1,-,many,TGTGCCAGTAGTGGAAACGGGGCGCACGGGGAGCAGTTCTTC,CASSGNGAHGEQFF
TRBV12-3/TRBV12-4,TRBJ2-2,-,-,TGTGCCACCAACAAGGGGAACACCGGGGAGCTGTTTTTT,CATNKGNTGELFF
TRBV18,TRBJ2-7,TRBD1,-,TGTGCCAGCCCGTATTCCGGGACAGGGAACGAGCAGTACTTC,CASPYSGTGNEQYF
TRBV5-1,TRBJ1-1,-,many,TGCGCCAGCAGCGCGGGGGCGGACACTGAAGTTTTCTTT,CASSAGADTEVFF
TRBV10-3,TRBJ2-7,TRBD1,-,TGTGCCATCAGTGAGGGGACAGGGGGGTCCTACGAGCAGTACTTC,CAISEGTGGSYEQYF
TRBV20-1,TRBJ1-1,TRBD1,many,TGCAGTGCTAGAAGCGGACGAGAGGGACAGGGGAGGCAAGCTTTCTTT,CSARSGREGQGRQAFF
TRBV3-1,TRBJ2-7,-,many,TGTGCCAGCAGTAGAAGCGACTACGAGCAGTACTTC,CASSRSDYEQYF
TRBV5-1,TRBJ1-5,TRBD1,-,TGCGCCAGCAGCTGGGGGACAGGGAACGGAGAGCCCCAGCATTTT,CASSWGTGNGEPQHF
TRBV6-5,TRBJ2-7,-,many,TGTGCCAGCAGTTTCTCCCGGACGGGCTACGAGCAGTACTTC,CASSFSRTGYEQYF
TRBV25-1,TRBJ2-1,TRBD2,many,TGTGCCAGCAGTCCCGGACTAGCGGGGAGGGATGAGCAGTTCTTC,CASSPGLAGRDEQFF
TRBV10-3,TRBJ1-1,-,many,TGTGCCATCAGCGATGGGGTGAACACTGAAGCTTTCTTT,CAISDGVNTEAFF
TRBV7-8,TRBJ1-2,TRBD1,many,TGTGCCAGCAGCTTAGGGGACAGATATGGAGGCTACACCTTC,CASSLGDRYGGYTF
TRBV6-5,TRBJ1-2,-,many,TGTGCCAGCAGTTACACCCTAAGATCGGACTATGGCTACACCTTC,CASSYTLRSDYGYTF
TRBV28,TRBJ2-7,-,many,TGTGCCAGCAGGTATCAGGGCTCCTACGAGCAGTACTTC,CASRYQGSYEQYF
TRBV9,TRBJ2-1,TRBD2,many,TGTGCCAGCAGCGTAGTTCGTGGGACTAGCGGGGGCGGTGAGCAGTTCTTC,CASSVVRGTSGGGEQFF
TRBV3-1,TRBJ2-2,TRBD2,many,TGTGCCAGCAGCGAGGGACTAGCGGGGTACACCGGGGAGCTGTTTTTT,CASSEGLAGYTGELFF
TRBV18,TRBJ1-6,TRBD1,-,TGTGCCAGCTCAGACAGGGGCTCCTATAATTCACCCCTCCACTTT,CASSDRGSYNSPLHF
TRBV27,TRBJ1-2,TRBD1,many,TGTGCCAGCAGCAAACAGGGGACCAACTATGGCTACACCTTC,CASSKQGTNYGYTF
TRBV5-1,TRBJ1-1,-,few,TGCGCCAGCAGCTTGGGGGGGCTGAAAACTGAAGCTTTCTTT,CASSLGGLKTEAFF
TRBV6-5,TRBJ1-1,-,many,TGTGCCAGCAGTCCAGACCGCTGGGACACTGAAGCTTTCTTT,CASSPDRWDTEAFF
TRBV7-3,TRBJ2-1,-,many,TGTGCCAGCAGCTCGGGACTGGGGCACAATGAGCAGTTCTTC,CASSSGLGHNEQFF
TRBV20-1,TRBJ2-5,-,many,TGCAGTGCTAGGGGGGAACAGGGTAGAGAGACCCAGTACTTC,CSARGEQGRETQYF
TRBV28,TRBJ1-1,-,-,TGTGCCAGCAGTTCCCCGGGAGCGAACACTGAAGCTTTCTTT,CASSSPGANTEAFF
TRBV11-2,TRBJ2-3,TRBD2,many,TGTGCCAGCAGCTTCGGCGGGGGTAACACAGATACGCAGTATTTT,CASSFGGGNTDTQYF
TRBV20-1,TRBJ2-1,TRBD2,many,TGCAGTGCTAGTGAGTTAGCGGGAGGTACCTACAATGAGCAGTTCTTC,CSASELAGGTYNEQFF